These 30 T cell receptor beta chains came from one sample sequenced in a study of blood T cell repertoires in COVID-19. Repertoires were generated with immunoSEQ multiplex PCR, while TCRdb's copy carries only in-frame clones and drops some. The table has roughly 360,000 clones, around 83% seen once. Sequences were obtained from PBMCs or T cells enriched from blood (not recorded which). The receptors here all came from a woman aged 45 to 65 who had recovered from COVID-19.

The chain employs TRBV3-1 (or the pseudogene TRBV3-2) and TRBJ2-7, with D possibly matching TRBD2 (5 bases). With 1 base removed from V and 3 bases from J, the gap between germline ends came to 13 bases. Germline V gives CDR1 LGHDT, CDR2 YNNKEL (reference sequence). The CDR3 contains 15 residues. DNA of the CDR3: TGTGCCAGCAGCCAAGGGACTGGCTCCAGCTACGAGCAGTACTTC. Encoded protein: CASSQGTGSSYEQYF.

The chain recombines TRBV6-2 or TRBV6-3 with TRBJ2-1, with TRBD2 as a possible D gene (6 bases). Germline CDR1 and CDR2: MNHEY and SVGEGT. The CDR3 loop spans 19 amino acids. V lost 7 bases, J lost 0 bases, and 25 bases lay in between. The CDR3 nucleotides are TGTGCCAGCACCCCCCGTCGCGGTGTAGCGGCGAGCTCCTACAATGAGCAGTTCTTC. Protein: CASTPRRGVAASSYNEQFF.

The chain is built from TRBV6-2 or TRBV6-3 and TRBJ2-7, with 7 bases fitting TRBD2. Per the germline V gene, CDR1 is MNHEY and CDR2 is SVGEGT. V lost 5 bases, J lost 6 bases, and 10 bases stayed unmatched. CDR3 length: 14 amino acids. The CDR3 region has the DNA TGTGCCAGCAGTACCTGGGAGGGAGCCGGCGAGCAGTACTTC. Amino acid sequence: CASSTWEGAGEQYF.

V and J are TRBV19 and TRBJ2-4, with D tentatively TRBD2 (6 bases). The CDR3 consists of 11 residues. Germline V lookup: CDR1 LNHDA, CDR2 SQIVND (reference sequence). The germline V and J ends were trimmed by 8 bases and 4 bases, with 6 bases remaining between them. CDR3 region: CASGGKNIQYF. The CDR3 nucleotides are TGTGCCAGTGGGGGGAAAAACATTCAGTACTTC.

This chain connects TRBV7-2 to TRBJ1-2; D unclear. Germline CDR1 is SGHTA and CDR2 is FQGNSA. The CDR3 is made up of 13 amino acids. V lost 3 bases to trimming and J lost 5 bases, with 10 bases between them. The CDR3 loop reads CASSLGRGYGYTF. The CDR3 nucleotides are TGTGCCAGCAGCTTGGGCCGGGGATATGGCTACACCTTC.

This chain uses TRBV29-1 with TRBJ2-7, with 7 bases lining up with TRBD2. Germline V gives CDR1 SQVTM, CDR2 ANQGSEA. The length of the CDR3 is 11 residues. V lost 6 bases to trimming and J lost 7 bases; unmatched junction nucleotides: 6. CDR3 bases: TGCAGCGTGAGGGCGGGAGTGGAGCAGTACTTC. It yields the protein CSVRAGVEQYF.

V gene TRBV3-1 (or the pseudogene TRBV3-2) combines with J gene TRBJ2-3; the D is unclear. The CDR3 is 13 residues long. Trimming removed 1 base at V and 4 bases at J, with 6 bases between. Germline-derived CDR1 and CDR2 are LGHDT and YNNKEL (reference sequence). The CDR3 DNA is TGTGCCAGCAGCCAAGTCGGAGCAGATACGCAGTATTTT. It encodes CASSQVGADTQYF.

V and J are TRBV7-3 and TRBJ2-1; weak D call: TRBD2 (6 bases). V was clipped by 8 bases and J by 4 bases, with 9 bases between them. The CDR3 contains 12 residues. Germline V gives CDR1 SGHTA, CDR2 FQGTGA. CDR3: CASSSGYNEQFF. The CDR3 coding sequence is TGTGCCAGCTCCAGCGGGTACAATGAGCAGTTCTTC.

The chain uses TRBV27 and TRBJ1-1; the D gene is possibly TRBD1 (5 bases). V was trimmed by 7 bases and J by 0 bases, leaving 9 bases between them. The CDR3 is 13 amino acids. CDR1 and CDR2 (germline): MNHEY, SMNVEV (reference sequence). CDR3 nucleotides: TGTGCCAGCATAGGGGTCATGAACACTGAAGCTTTCTTT. This gives the protein CASIGVMNTEAFF.

Regarding this clone: This sample also contains other DNA sequences that code for the same CDR3. The V call is TRBV9, the J call TRBJ1-4; D is unresolved. V lost 0 bases, J lost 5 bases, and 8 bases lay in between. Per the germline V gene, CDR1 is SGDLS and CDR2 is YYNGEE. The CDR3 consists of 14 residues. DNA of the CDR3: TGTGCCAGCAGCGTAGGGGGAGGGAATGAAAAACTGTTTTTT. Translated: CASSVGGGNEKLFF.

The chain links TRBV29-1 to TRBJ2-7; TRBD1 aligns across 10 bases. The ends lost 7 bases at V and 5 bases at J; junction bases unmatched: 14. CDR3 length: 15 residues. Germline V gene data show CDR1 as SQVTM and CDR2 as ANQGSEA. CDR3 in DNA: TGCAGCGCTGAGGCCGGGACAGGGGTTGGGAACGAGCAGTACTTC. Amino acid sequence: CSAEAGTGVGNEQYF.

The chain employs TRBV19 and TRBJ2-2; the D gene is possibly TRBD1 (7 bases). Trimming removed 7 bases at V and 0 bases at J, with 12 bases between. This CDR3 has 15 residues. The germline gives CDR1 LNHDA, CDR2 SQIVND (reference sequence). Written as DNA, the CDR3 is TGTGCCAGTAAGGGGGCGGGAACGAACACCGGGGAGCTGTTTTTT. It yields the protein CASKGAGTNTGELFF. The full variable domain, with the rest looked up from reference TRBV19 and TRBJ2-2, is DGGITQSPKYLFRKEGQNVTLSCEQNLNHDAMYWYRQDPGQGLRLIYYSQIVNDFQKGDIAEGYSVSREKKESFPLTVTSAQKNPTAFYLCASKGAGTNTGELFFGEGSRLTVL.

The CDR3: CASGEYNSPLHF. The CDR3 DNA reads TGTGCCAGCGGAGAATATAATTCACCCCTCCACTTT. The chain carries TRBV12-3 or TRBV12-4 and TRBJ1-6; D remains ambiguous. V lost 8 bases and J lost 4, with 6 bases in between. The CDR3 runs 12 residues.

The rearrangement links TRBV18 to TRBJ2-4, with TRBD1 matching over 8 bases. In germline, CDR1 is KGHSH, CDR2 LQKENI. Unmatched junction bases numbered 2, after V lost 3 bases and J lost 7 bases. This CDR3 is 13 amino acids long. For the CDR3, the DNA is TGTGCCAGCTCACCCCAGGGGGCGAACATTCAGTACTTC. Its protein is CASSPQGANIQYF.

The chain uses TRBV7-2 and TRBJ2-1; TRBD1 is a possible D gene (7 bases). V was pared by 3 bases and J by 10 bases, with 19 bases between. Germline V lookup: CDR1 SGHTA, CDR2 FQGNSA. The length of the CDR3 is 15 residues. The CDR3 DNA reads TGTGCCAGCAGCTTGATCCGGGACAGCGGGCCCGAGCAGTTCTTC. Its protein product is CASSLIRDSGPEQFF.

The rearrangement uses TRBV30 and TRBJ2-2; D not certain. Trimming removed 5 bases from V and 2 bases from J, with 3 bases in between. In germline, CDR1 is GTSNPN, CDR2 SVGIG (reference sequence). The CDR3 is 11 amino acids. Here the CDR3 DNA reads TGTGCCTGGGTAAACACCGGGGAGCTGTTTTTT. It yields the protein CAWVNTGELFF.

The chain combines TRBV7-9 with TRBJ1-6; 7 bases fit TRBD1. The CDR3 is 14 residues long. V gave up 7 bases and J gave up 7 bases; unmatched junction bases: 7. Germline CDR1 is SEHNR and CDR2 is FQNEAQ (reference sequence). The CDR3 DNA follows: TGTGCCAGCAAACCCGGGACAGAGAATTCACCCCTCCACTTT. Its translation is CASKPGTENSPLHF.

The chain has TRBV7-3 and TRBJ2-3, with D possibly TRBD1 on 6 matching bases. V lost 4 bases and J lost 2, with 13 bases in between. The CDR3 runs 15 residues. In germline, CDR1 is SGHTA, CDR2 FQGTGA. The CDR3 sequence is CASSSQTGVTDTQYF. The CDR3 nucleotides are TGTGCCAGCAGCTCTCAGACAGGAGTCACAGATACGCAGTATTTT.

The gene calls are TRBV4-1 and TRBJ1-2; D possibly corresponds to TRBD1 (5 bases). CDR1 and CDR2 (germline): MGHRA, YSYEKL. The CDR3 spans 17 residues. V dropped 3 bases and J dropped 2 bases, with 19 bases sitting between them. CDR3 coding DNA: TGCGCCAGCAGCCATAGACCGGGAGACAGTGGGAACTATGGCTACACCTTC. Amino acid sequence: CASSHRPGDSGNYGYTF.

The table lists this clone with a count of one. The V call is TRBV14, the J call TRBJ1-2, with TRBD1 identical over 7 bases. Trimming took 3 bases from V and 5 from J; bases not matched to a gene: 9. The CDR3 is 15 amino acids. The germline V gene encodes CDR1 SGHDN and CDR2 FVKESK. This CDR3 is CASSQTPTGVYGYTF. The CDR3 coding sequence is TGTGCCAGCAGCCAGACGCCCACAGGGGTATATGGCTACACCTTC.

The V and J genes are TRBV27 and TRBJ1-2; tentative D call: TRBD1 (5 bases). Looked up from germline, CDR1 is MNHEY and CDR2 is SMNVEV (reference sequence). The CDR3 has 16 amino acids. V lost 5 bases, J lost 1 base, and 17 bases lay in between. The CDR3 protein is CASSVTPGLSNYGYTF. The CDR3 DNA follows: TGTGCCAGCAGTGTAACTCCGGGACTCAGTAACTATGGCTACACCTTC.

The chain joins TRBV6-2 or TRBV6-3 to TRBJ1-1, with D tentatively TRBD1 (6 bases). The CDR3 has 14 amino acids. V was clipped by 5 bases and J by 4 bases, with 14 bases between them. Germline values: CDR1 MNHEY, CDR2 SVGEGT. CDR3 coding DNA: TGTGCCAGCAGTCACGAAGGGGGTGCCACTGAAGCTTTCTTT. It is translated as CASSHEGGATEAFF.

The J gene is TRBJ1-1, the V gene TRBV29-1, with D hard to call. The CDR3 runs 13 residues. V was pared by 7 bases and J by 0 bases, with 12 bases between. In germline, CDR1 is SQVTM, CDR2 ANQGSEA. Here the CDR3 reads CSASTILNTEAFF. The DNA of the CDR3 is TGCAGCGCTTCGACAATATTGAACACTGAAGCTTTCTTT.

The rearrangement joins TRBV5-4 to TRBJ1-1; perhaps TRBD1 as D (6 bases). CDR3 size: 16 residues. Trimming removed 3 bases at V and 3 bases at J, with 18 bases between. CDR1 is SGHNT and CDR2 is YYREEE in the germline V gene (reference sequence). CDR3 sequence (DNA): TGTGCCAGCAGCTCGGGGATCACACAGGGTTACACTGAAGCTTTCTTT. Its translation is CASSSGITQGYTEAFF.

The V call is TRBV11-1, the J call TRBJ2-1; tentative D call: TRBD2 (5 bases). With 6 bases removed from V and 8 bases from J, the gap between germline ends came to 11 bases. The CDR3 runs 12 residues. CDR1 and CDR2 from the germline V gene are SGHAT and FQDESV (reference sequence). The CDR3 loop is CASRGVGDEQFF. The DNA of the CDR3 is TGTGCCAGCAGGGGTGTGGGAGATGAGCAGTTCTTC.

Only a few counts were recorded for this clone. The V and J genes are TRBV27 and TRBJ2-3; 9 bases fit TRBD1. Per the germline V gene, CDR1 is MNHEY and CDR2 is SMNVEV (reference sequence). The CDR3 contains 14 residues. The junction had 7 bases not matched to a gene; V was cut back by 8 bases and J by 4 bases. The DNA for the CDR3 is TGTGCCAGCGCCGGGACAGGGAGGGCAGATACGCAGTATTTT. Its translation is CASAGTGRADTQYF.

The chain is built from TRBV2 and TRBJ2-3, with D possibly being TRBD2 (6 bases). The V gene's germline CDR1 is SNHLY and CDR2 FYNNEI. V was pared by 1 base and J by 0 bases, with 14 bases between. The CDR3 totals 17 residues. The DNA of the CDR3 is TGTGCCAGCAGTGAAGGGCCTAGCGCGCTTAGCACAGATACGCAGTATTTT. As protein: CASSEGPSALSTDTQYF. Variable domain in full (rest from reference TRBV2 and TRBJ2-3): EPEVTQTPSHQVTQMGQEVILRCVPISNHLYFYWYRQILGQKVEFLVSFYNNEISEKSEIFDDQFSVERPDGSNFTLKIRSTKLEDSAMYFCASSEGPSALSTDTQYFGPGTRLTVL.

The genes are TRBV5-4 and TRBJ2-2, with TRBD2 matching 9 bases. The CDR3 contains 17 residues. Germline CDR1 reads SGHNT; CDR2 reads YYREEE (reference sequence). The junction had 8 bases not matched to a gene; V was cut back by 1 base and J by 4 bases. The CDR3 coding sequence is TGTGCCAGCAGCTTGTCCAAGACTAGCGGCTTCACCGGGGAGCTGTTTTTT. It specifies CASSLSKTSGFTGELFF. Together with reference TRBV5-4 and TRBJ2-2, the CDR3 gives the full variable domain: ETGVTQSPTHLIKTRGQQVTLRCSSQSGHNTVSWYQQALGQGPQFIFQYYREEENGRGNFPPRFSGLQFPNYSSELNVNALELDDSALYLCASSLSKTSGFTGELFFGEGSRLTVL.

This chain connects TRBV5-4 to TRBJ1-1; D perhaps matches TRBD1 (6 bases). Trimming stripped 4 bases from V and 4 bases from J, with 20 bases between. Per germline, CDR1 SGHNT and CDR2 YYREEE (reference sequence). There are 16 residues in the CDR3. The CDR3 is CASSLPGGGPSTEAFF. The DNA of the CDR3 is TGTGCCAGCAGCCTACCGGGGGGGGGCCCGAGCACTGAAGCTTTCTTT.

The chain links TRBV3-1 (or the pseudogene TRBV3-2) to TRBJ2-7; D is perhaps TRBD1 (6 bases). The CDR3 contains 15 residues. CDR1 LGHDT and CDR2 YNNKEL come from the germline V gene (reference sequence). V was shortened by 6 bases and J by 3 bases, with 18 bases between the two germline ends. CDR3 residues: CASSAYPGTSYEQYF. The CDR3 DNA is TGTGCCAGCAGTGCCTATCCAGGGACAAGCTACGAGCAGTACTTC.